Reported below is one TCR beta chain. The data were obtained in a study of cytomegalovirus exposure and HLA in healthy donors. Use of 60 Vbeta and 13 Jbeta primers characterized the PCR. Clones were read by immunoSEQ multiplex PCR, and TCRdb kept only the in-frame ones, dropping some. The top ten hold about 1.6% of the sample, which has approximately 160,000 clones, around 76% seen once. The CDR3 has 13 amino acids. Germline lookup yields CDR1 SGHRS and CDR2 YFSETQ. V dropped 4 bases and J dropped 10; count of bases not matched to a gene: 8. This receptor was obtained from a middle-aged man in good health and CMV-seronegative. V gene TRBV5-1 combines with J gene TRBJ1-2; 9 bases map to TRBD1. The sequenced material came from PBMCs. CDR3 nucleotides: TGCGCCAGCAGCCCCGACAGGGGGGATGTCTACACCTTC. Its translation: CASSPDRGDVYTF.